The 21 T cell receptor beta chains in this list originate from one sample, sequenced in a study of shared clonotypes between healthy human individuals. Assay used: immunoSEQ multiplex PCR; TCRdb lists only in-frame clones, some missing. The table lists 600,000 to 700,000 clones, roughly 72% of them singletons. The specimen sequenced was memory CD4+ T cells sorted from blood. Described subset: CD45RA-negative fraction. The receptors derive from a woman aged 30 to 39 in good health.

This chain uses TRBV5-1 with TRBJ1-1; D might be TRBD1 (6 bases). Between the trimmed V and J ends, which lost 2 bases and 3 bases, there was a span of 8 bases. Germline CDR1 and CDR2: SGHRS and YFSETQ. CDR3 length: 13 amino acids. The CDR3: CASSFTGYTEAFF. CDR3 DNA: TGCGCCAGCAGCTTTACAGGGTACACTGAAGCTTTCTTT.

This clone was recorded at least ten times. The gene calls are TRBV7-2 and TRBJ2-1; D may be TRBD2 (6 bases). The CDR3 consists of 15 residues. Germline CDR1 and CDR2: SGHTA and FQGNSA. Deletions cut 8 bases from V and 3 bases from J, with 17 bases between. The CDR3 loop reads CASAIGSRLYNEQFF. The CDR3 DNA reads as TGTGCCAGCGCGATCGGGAGTAGGCTCTACAATGAGCAGTTCTTC.

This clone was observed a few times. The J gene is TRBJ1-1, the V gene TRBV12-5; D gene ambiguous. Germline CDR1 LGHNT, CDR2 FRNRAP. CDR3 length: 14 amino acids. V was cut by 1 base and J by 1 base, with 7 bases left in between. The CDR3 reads CASGLAGSNTEAFF. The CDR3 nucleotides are TGTGCTAGTGGTTTGGCGGGGTCGAACACTGAAGCTTTCTTT.

CDR3 protein: CASGRGGTGVEQYF. CDR3 sequence (DNA): TGTGCCAGCGGTCGGGGCGGGACAGGGGTCGAGCAGTACTTC. The V gene is TRBV2, the J gene TRBJ2-7, with 10 bases identical to TRBD1. V lost 8 bases, J lost 6 bases, and 10 bases stayed unmatched. Germline CDR1 is SNHLY and CDR2 is FYNNEI. The CDR3 contains 14 residues.

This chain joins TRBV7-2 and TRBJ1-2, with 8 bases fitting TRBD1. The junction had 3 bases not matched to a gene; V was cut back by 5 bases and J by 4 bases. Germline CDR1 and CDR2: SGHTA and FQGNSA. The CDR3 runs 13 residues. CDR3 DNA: TGTGCCAGCAGCATAGGGACAGGCTATGGCTACACCTTC. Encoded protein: CASSIGTGYGYTF.

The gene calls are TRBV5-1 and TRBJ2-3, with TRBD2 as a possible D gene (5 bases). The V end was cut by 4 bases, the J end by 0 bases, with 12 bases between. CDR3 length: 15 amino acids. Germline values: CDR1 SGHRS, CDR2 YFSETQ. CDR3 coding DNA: TGCGCCAGCAGCCCCACGAGAGGGAGCACAGATACGCAGTATTTT. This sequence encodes CASSPTRGSTDTQYF.

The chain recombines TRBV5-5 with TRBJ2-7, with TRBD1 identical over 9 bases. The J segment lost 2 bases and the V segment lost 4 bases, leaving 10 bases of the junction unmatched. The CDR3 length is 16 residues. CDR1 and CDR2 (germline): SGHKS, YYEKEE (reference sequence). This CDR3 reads CASSPAPGQGPYEQYF. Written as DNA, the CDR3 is TGTGCCAGCAGCCCTGCCCCGGGACAGGGCCCCTACGAGCAGTACTTC.

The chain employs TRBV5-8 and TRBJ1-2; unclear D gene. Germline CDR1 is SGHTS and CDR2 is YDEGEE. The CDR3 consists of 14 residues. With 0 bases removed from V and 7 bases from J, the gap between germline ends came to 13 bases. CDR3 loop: CASSLAPTEGGYTF. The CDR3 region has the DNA TGTGCCAGCAGCTTGGCCCCCACCGAGGGTGGCTACACCTTC. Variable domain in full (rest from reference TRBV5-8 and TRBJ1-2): EAGVTQSPTHLIKTRGQQATLRCSPISGHTSVYWYQQALGLGLQFLLWYDEGEERNRGNFPPRFSGRQFPNYSSELNVNALELEDSALYLCASSLAPTEGGYTFGSGTRLTVV.

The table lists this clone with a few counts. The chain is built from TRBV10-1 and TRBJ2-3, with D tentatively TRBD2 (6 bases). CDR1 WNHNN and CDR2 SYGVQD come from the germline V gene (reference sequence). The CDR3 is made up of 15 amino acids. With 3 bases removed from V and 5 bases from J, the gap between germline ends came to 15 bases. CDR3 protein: CASSDAGWEEDTQYF. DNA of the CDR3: TGCGCCAGCAGTGATGCAGGGTGGGAGGAAGATACGCAGTATTTT.

The CDR3 DNA is TGTGCCAGCAGTACAAGGTCACGTAATGAGCAGTTCTTC. Its translation: CASSTRSRNEQFF. The gene calls are TRBV7-2 and TRBJ2-1, with no clear D. Trimming removed 6 bases at V and 7 bases at J, with 13 bases between. From germline, CDR1 is SGHTA and CDR2 FQGNSA. This CDR3 has 13 amino acids.

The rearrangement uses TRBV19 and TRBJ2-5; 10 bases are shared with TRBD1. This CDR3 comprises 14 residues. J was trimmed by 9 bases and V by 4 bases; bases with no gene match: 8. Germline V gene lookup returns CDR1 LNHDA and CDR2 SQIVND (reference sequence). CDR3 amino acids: CASSTSGQGMSQYF. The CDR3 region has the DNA TGTGCCAGTAGTACATCGGGACAGGGGATGTCCCAGTACTTC.

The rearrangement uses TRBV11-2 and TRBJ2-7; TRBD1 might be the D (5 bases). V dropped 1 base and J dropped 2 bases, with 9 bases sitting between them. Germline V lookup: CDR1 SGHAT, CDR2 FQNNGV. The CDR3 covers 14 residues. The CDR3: CASSLGRTTYEQYF. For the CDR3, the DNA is TGTGCCAGCAGCTTAGGCAGGACAACCTACGAGCAGTACTTC. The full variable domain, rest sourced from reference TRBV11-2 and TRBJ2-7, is EAGVAQSPRYKIIEKRQSVAFWCNPISGHATLYWYQQILGQGPKLLIQFQNNGVVDDSQLPKDRFSAERLKGVDSTLKIQPAKLEDSAVYLCASSLGRTTYEQYFGPGTRLTVT.

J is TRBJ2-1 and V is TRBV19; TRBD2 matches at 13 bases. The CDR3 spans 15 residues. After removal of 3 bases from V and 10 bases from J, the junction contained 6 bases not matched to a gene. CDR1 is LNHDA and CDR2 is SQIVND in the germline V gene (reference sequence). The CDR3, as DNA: TGTGCCAGTAGTATGAGGACTAGCGGGAGTGGAGAGCAGTTCTTC. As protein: CASSMRTSGSGEQFF.

The CDR3 region is CASSQVPSWQFF. In DNA, the CDR3 is TGTGCCAGCAGCCAAGTCCCGTCATGGCAGTTCTTC. The chain links TRBV14 to TRBJ2-1; no definite D call. Germline V CDR1 and CDR2: SGHDN, FVKESK. The length of the CDR3 is 12 residues. Trimming removed 1 base from V and 12 bases from J, with 10 bases in between.

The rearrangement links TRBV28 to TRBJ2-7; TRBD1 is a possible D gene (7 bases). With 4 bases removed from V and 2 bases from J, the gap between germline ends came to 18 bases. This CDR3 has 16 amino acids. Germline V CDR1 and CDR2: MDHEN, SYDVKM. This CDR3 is CASSSPRGVLTYEQYF. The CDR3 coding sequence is TGTGCCAGCAGTTCCCCCAGGGGGGTCTTAACCTACGAGCAGTACTTC.

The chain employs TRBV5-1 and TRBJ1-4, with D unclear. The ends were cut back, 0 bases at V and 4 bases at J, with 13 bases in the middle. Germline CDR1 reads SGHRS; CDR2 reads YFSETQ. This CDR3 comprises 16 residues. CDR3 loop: CASSLGEGGRNEKLFF. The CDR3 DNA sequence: TGCGCCAGCAGCTTGGGAGAGGGCGGACGTAATGAAAAACTGTTTTTT.

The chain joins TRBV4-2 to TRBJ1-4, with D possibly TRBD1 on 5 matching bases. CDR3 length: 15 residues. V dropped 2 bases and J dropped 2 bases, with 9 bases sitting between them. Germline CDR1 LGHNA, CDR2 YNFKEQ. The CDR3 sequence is CASSQFQGTNEKLFF. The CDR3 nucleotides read TGTGCCAGCAGCCAATTCCAGGGCACTAATGAAAAACTGTTTTTT.

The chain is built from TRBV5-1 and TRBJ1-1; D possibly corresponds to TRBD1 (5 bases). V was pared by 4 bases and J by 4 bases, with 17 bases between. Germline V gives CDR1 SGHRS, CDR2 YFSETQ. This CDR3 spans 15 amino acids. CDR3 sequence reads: CASSSGGAGGTEAFF. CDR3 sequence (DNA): TGCGCCAGCAGCAGCGGCGGGGCGGGGGGCACTGAAGCTTTCTTT. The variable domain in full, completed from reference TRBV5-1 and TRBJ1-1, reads KAGVTQTPRYLIKTRGQQVTLSCSPISGHRSVSWYQQTPGQGLQFLFEYFSETQRNKGNFPGRFSGRQFSNSRSEMNVSTLELGDSALYLCASSSGGAGGTEAFFGQGTRLTVV.

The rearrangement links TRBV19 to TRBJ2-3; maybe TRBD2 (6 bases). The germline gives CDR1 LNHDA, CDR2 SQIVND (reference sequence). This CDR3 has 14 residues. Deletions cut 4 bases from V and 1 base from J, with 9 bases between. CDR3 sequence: CASSSGEGTDTQYF. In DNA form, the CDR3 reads TGTGCCAGTAGTAGCGGGGAGGGCACAGATACGCAGTATTTT. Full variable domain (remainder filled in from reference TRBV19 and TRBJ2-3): DGGITQSPKYLFRKEGQNVTLSCEQNLNHDAMYWYRQDPGQGLRLIYYSQIVNDFQKGDIAEGYSVSREKKESFPLTVTSAQKNPTAFYLCASSSGEGTDTQYFGPGTRLTVL.

DNA of the CDR3: TGTGCCAGCACCCAGGGGGCGGGACAGTACAATGAGCAGTTCTTC. Protein sequence: CASTQGAGQYNEQFF. The chain links TRBV7-9 to TRBJ2-1, with 8 positions matching TRBD1. V trimming: 7 bases; J trimming: 4 bases; junction bases outside the gene matches: 9. There are 15 residues in the CDR3. Germline V gene lookup returns CDR1 SEHNR and CDR2 FQNEAQ (reference sequence).

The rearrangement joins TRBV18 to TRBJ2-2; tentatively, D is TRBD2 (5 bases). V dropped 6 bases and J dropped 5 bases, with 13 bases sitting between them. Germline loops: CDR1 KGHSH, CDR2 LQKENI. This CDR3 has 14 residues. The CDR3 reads CASSPRTATGELFF. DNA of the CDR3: TGTGCCAGCTCCCCTAGGACTGCAACCGGGGAGCTGTTTTTT. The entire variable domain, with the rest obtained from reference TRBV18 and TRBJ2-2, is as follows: NAGVMQNPRHLVRRRGQEARLRCSPMKGHSHVYWYRQLPEEGLKFMVYLQKENIIDESGMPKERFSAEFPKEGPSILRIQQVVRGDSAAYFCASSPRTATGELFFGEGSRLTVL.